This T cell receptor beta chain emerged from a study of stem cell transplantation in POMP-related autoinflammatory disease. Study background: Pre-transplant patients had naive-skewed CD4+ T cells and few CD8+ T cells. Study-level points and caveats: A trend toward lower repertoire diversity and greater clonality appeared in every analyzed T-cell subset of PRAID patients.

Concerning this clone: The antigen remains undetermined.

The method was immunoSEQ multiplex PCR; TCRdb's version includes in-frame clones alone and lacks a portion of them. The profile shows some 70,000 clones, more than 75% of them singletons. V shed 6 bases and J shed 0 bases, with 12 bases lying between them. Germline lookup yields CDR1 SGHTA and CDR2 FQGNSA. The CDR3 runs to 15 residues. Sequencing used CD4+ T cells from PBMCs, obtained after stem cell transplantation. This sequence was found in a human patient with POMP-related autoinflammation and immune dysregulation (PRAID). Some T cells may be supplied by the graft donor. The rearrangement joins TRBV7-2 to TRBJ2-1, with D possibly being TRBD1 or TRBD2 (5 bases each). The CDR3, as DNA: TGTGCCAGCAGTGCCGAGGGGAGCTCCTACAATGAGCAGTTCTTC. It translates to CASSAEGSSYNEQFF.